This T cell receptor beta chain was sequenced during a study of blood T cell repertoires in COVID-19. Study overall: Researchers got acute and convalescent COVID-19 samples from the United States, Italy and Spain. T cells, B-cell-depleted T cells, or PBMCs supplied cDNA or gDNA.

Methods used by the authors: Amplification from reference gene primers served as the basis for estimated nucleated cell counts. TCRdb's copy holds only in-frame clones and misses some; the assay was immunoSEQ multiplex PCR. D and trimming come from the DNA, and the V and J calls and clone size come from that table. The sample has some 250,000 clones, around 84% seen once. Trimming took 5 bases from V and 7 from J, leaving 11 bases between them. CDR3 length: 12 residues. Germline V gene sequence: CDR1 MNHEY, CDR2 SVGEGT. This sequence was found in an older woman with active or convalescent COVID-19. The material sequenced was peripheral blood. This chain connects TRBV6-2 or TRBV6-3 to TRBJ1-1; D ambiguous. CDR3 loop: CASSLSVYEAFF. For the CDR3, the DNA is TGTGCCAGCAGTCTGTCAGTTTATGAAGCTTTCTTT.